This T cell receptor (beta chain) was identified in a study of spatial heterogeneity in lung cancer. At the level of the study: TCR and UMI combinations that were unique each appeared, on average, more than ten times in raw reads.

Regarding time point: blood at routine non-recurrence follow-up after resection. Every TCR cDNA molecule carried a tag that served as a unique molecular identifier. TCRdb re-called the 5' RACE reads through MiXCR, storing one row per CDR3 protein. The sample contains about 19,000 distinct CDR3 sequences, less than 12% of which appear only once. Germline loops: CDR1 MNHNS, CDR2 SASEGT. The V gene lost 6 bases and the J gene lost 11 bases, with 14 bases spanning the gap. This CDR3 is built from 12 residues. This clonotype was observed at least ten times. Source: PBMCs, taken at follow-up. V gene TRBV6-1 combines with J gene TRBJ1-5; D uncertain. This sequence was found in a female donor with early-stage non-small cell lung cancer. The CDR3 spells CASRDGRVSQHF. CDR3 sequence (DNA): TGTGCCAGCAGAGACGGGCGGGTCTCCCAGCATTTT.